Shown below are 17 T cell receptor beta chains from a single sample sequenced in a study of cytomegalovirus exposure and HLA in healthy donors. Use of 60 Vbeta and 13 Jbeta primers characterized the PCR. Profiling relied on immunoSEQ multiplex PCR, and the TCRdb table lists in-frame clones only, not all of them. Of 140,000 to 150,000 clones listed, about four fifths are singletons. Sample: PBMCs. The receptors derive from a middle-aged man in good health and CMV-seronegative.

The chain links TRBV7-8 to TRBJ1-4; 8 nucleotides match TRBD1. The CDR3 runs to 17 residues. Trimming at V came to 1 base and at J to 8 bases, leaving 12 bases not matched to a gene. The germline V gene encodes CDR1 SGHVS and CDR2 FQNEAQ. The CDR3 DNA sequence: TGTGCCAGCAGCTTAGTACACCTCCTACAGGGGGGCGAAAAACTGTTTTTT. Protein sequence: CASSLVHLLQGGEKLFF.

The chain combines TRBV30 with TRBJ1-5; TRBD1 matches at 9 bases. The ends lost 7 bases at V and 2 bases at J; junction bases unmatched: 3. The CDR3 loop spans 13 amino acids. The V gene's germline CDR1 is GTSNPN and CDR2 SVGIG (reference sequence). The CDR3 protein is CASRDRGNQPQHF. The CDR3 DNA is TGTGCCTCCCGGGACAGGGGCAATCAGCCCCAGCATTTT.

In regard to this clone: Other nucleotide sequences in the sample specify the same CDR3. The CDR3 DNA sequence: TGTGCCAGCAGCTCCCCACTGGCGGGAAACTATGGCTACACCTTC. Protein product: CASSSPLAGNYGYTF. The chain is built from TRBV7-2 and TRBJ1-2; D ambiguous. The CDR3 has 15 residues. Germline CDR1 is SGHTA and CDR2 is FQGNSA. Deletions cut 4 bases from V and 2 bases from J, with 14 bases between. The full variable domain, rest sourced from reference TRBV7-2 and TRBJ1-2, is GAGVSQSPSNKVTEKGKDVELRCDPISGHTALYWYRQSLGQGLEFLIYFQGNSAPDKSGLPSDRFSAERTGGSVSTLTIQRTQQEDSAVYLCASSSPLAGNYGYTFGSGTRLTVV.

This clone was seen only a few times. The chain has TRBV4-1 and TRBJ1-1; no reliable D call. Germline V gene sequence: CDR1 MGHRA, CDR2 YSYEKL. The CDR3 extends over 15 amino acids. V lost 0 bases and J 5 bases, leaving 13 bases between the germline ends. This CDR3 reads CASSQDSGSGTEAFF. The CDR3, as DNA: TGCGCCAGCAGCCAAGATTCCGGCAGCGGGACTGAAGCTTTCTTT.

CDR3 sequence: CASSPTSGSYNEQFF. The DNA of the CDR3 is TGCGCCAGCTCCCCGACTAGCGGTTCATACAATGAGCAGTTCTTC. V is TRBV5-1 and J is TRBJ2-1; 9 nucleotides align to TRBD2. Trimming at V came to 7 bases and at J to 4 bases, leaving 9 bases not matched to a gene. The CDR3 has 15 residues. CDR1 is SGHRS and CDR2 is YFSETQ in the germline V gene. Filled out from reference TRBV5-1 and TRBJ2-1, the complete variable domain reads KAGVTQTPRYLIKTRGQQVTLSCSPISGHRSVSWYQQTPGQGLQFLFEYFSETQRNKGNFPGRFSGRQFSNSRSEMNVSTLELGDSALYLCASSPTSGSYNEQFFGPGTRLTVL.

The chain combines TRBV29-1 with TRBJ1-2, with a tentative D call TRBD1 (5 bases). Germline V CDR1 and CDR2: SQVTM, ANQGSEA. V was pared by 5 bases and J by 8 bases, with 18 bases between. The CDR3 totals 13 residues. The CDR3 loop is CSVPKSGAQGYTF. CDR3 coding DNA: TGCAGCGTTCCAAAGAGCGGGGCGCAAGGCTACACCTTC.

The chain links TRBV2 to TRBJ1-5; 7 nucleotides match TRBD1. The V gene end was trimmed by 7 bases and the J gene end by 1 base; junction bases not matched to a gene: 4. Germline values: CDR1 SNHLY, CDR2 FYNNEI. The length of the CDR3 is 14 residues. The CDR3 here is CASNAGQSNQPQHF. DNA of the CDR3: TGTGCCAGCAACGCGGGACAGAGCAATCAGCCCCAGCATTTT. The full variable domain, its missing parts supplied by reference TRBV2 and TRBJ1-5, is EPEVTQTPSHQVTQMGQEVILRCVPISNHLYFYWYRQILGQKVEFLVSFYNNEISEKSEIFDDQFSVERPDGSNFTLKIRSTKLEDSAMYFCASNAGQSNQPQHFGDGTRLSIL.

V and J are TRBV19 and TRBJ1-5; TRBD1 agrees at 12 bases. The CDR3 spans 16 residues. Trimming at V came to 1 base and at J to 6 bases, leaving 4 bases not matched to a gene. In germline, CDR1 is LNHDA, CDR2 SQIVND (reference sequence). The CDR3 coding sequence is TGTGCCAGTAGTATAGGGGGACAGGGGGCAAGTCAGCCCCAGCATTTT. It specifies CASSIGGQGASQPQHF.

The V gene is TRBV9, the J gene TRBJ2-1, with 8 bases fitting TRBD2. CDR3 length: 16 residues. V lost 3 bases, J lost 1 base, and 6 bases stayed unmatched. Germline CDR1 is SGDLS and CDR2 is YYNGEE. The CDR3 bases are TGTGCCAGCAGCGATACGGGGGGGCGATCCTACAATGAGCAGTTCTTC. It codes for CASSDTGGRSYNEQFF.

This clone turned up a few times. The chain uses TRBV5-1 and TRBJ2-7, with D tentatively TRBD1 (9 bases). The CDR3 is made up of 15 amino acids. V was cut by 4 bases and J by 3 bases, with 17 bases left in between. From germline, CDR1 is SGHRS and CDR2 YFSETQ. The CDR3 reads CASSRDRAGGYEQYF. CDR3 nucleotide sequence: TGCGCCAGCAGCCGGGACAGGGCGGGGGGCTACGAGCAGTACTTC. The whole variable domain, filled in from reference TRBV5-1 and TRBJ2-7, reads KAGVTQTPRYLIKTRGQQVTLSCSPISGHRSVSWYQQTPGQGLQFLFEYFSETQRNKGNFPGRFSGRQFSNSRSEMNVSTLELGDSALYLCASSRDRAGGYEQYFGPGTRLTVT.

V and J are TRBV28 and TRBJ1-3, with 9 bases identical to TRBD1. This CDR3 is built from 13 residues. V was pared by 5 bases and J by 7 bases, with 3 bases of the junction left unmatched. Germline V CDR1 and CDR2: MDHEN, SYDVKM. CDR3 sequence (DNA): TGTGCCAGCAGTGACACAGGGGGCAACACCATATATTTT. Its translation is CASSDTGGNTIYF.

In regard to this clone: The same CDR3 also results from other DNA sequences found in this sample. This chain joins TRBV6-1 and TRBJ1-1; D not certain. CDR3 size: 13 residues. V lost 1 base to trimming and J lost 5 bases, with 8 bases between them. The germline gives CDR1 MNHNS, CDR2 SASEGT. CDR3 DNA sequence: TGTGCCAGCAGTGAAGGGAGGGTTACTGAAGCTTTCTTT. Residues: CASSEGRVTEAFF.

The genes are TRBV19 and TRBJ2-5, with a tentative D call TRBD2 (5 bases). The CDR3 is made up of 13 amino acids. Germline CDR1 is LNHDA and CDR2 is SQIVND (reference sequence). Trimming shortened V by 3 bases and J by 5 bases, and 10 bases separated the two germline ends. CDR3 sequence: CASSIAPGETQYF. Here the CDR3 DNA reads TGTGCCAGTAGTATCGCCCCGGGGGAGACCCAGTACTTC. The variable domain in full, with the rest retrieved from reference TRBV19 and TRBJ2-5, is DGGITQSPKYLFRKEGQNVTLSCEQNLNHDAMYWYRQDPGQGLRLIYYSQIVNDFQKGDIAEGYSVSREKKESFPLTVTSAQKNPTAFYLCASSIAPGETQYFGPGTRLLVL.

This clone was seen only a few times. This chain uses TRBV10-2 with TRBJ2-7, with TRBD1 as a possible D gene (6 bases). CDR1 WSHSY and CDR2 SAAADI come from the germline V gene. V was shortened by 7 bases and J by 6 bases, with 10 bases between the two germline ends. This CDR3 has 11 residues. CDR3 sequence: CASTGVTEQYF. In DNA form, the CDR3 reads TGCGCCAGCACAGGGGTTACCGAGCAGTACTTC.

V usage is TRBV5-8 and J usage is TRBJ2-5; no firm D call. Trimming stripped 5 bases from V and 5 bases from J, with 4 bases between. CDR3 length: 10 residues. The germline V gene encodes CDR1 SGHTS and CDR2 YDEGEE. CDR3 region: CASSRETQYF. The CDR3 coding sequence is TGTGCCAGCAGTCGGGAGACCCAGTACTTC.

The rearrangement joins TRBV5-6 to TRBJ2-1; 8 nucleotides align to TRBD2. With V trimmed by 5 bases and J by 1 base, 8 bases remained unmatched. The CDR3 runs 16 residues. CDR1 is SGHDT and CDR2 is YYEEEE in the germline V gene. The CDR3 sequence: CASSPLSGNSYNEQFF. DNA for the CDR3: TGTGCCAGCAGTCCCCTTAGCGGGAATTCCTACAATGAGCAGTTCTTC.

The chain couples TRBV5-1 to TRBJ2-3; D is unclear. V was trimmed by 4 bases and J by 2 bases, leaving 14 bases between them. The CDR3 contains 15 residues. Germline-derived CDR1 and CDR2 are SGHRS and YFSETQ. CDR3 residues: CASSRLGGPTDTQYF. In DNA, the CDR3 is TGCGCCAGCAGCCGATTGGGTGGGCCCACAGATACGCAGTATTTT.